This T cell receptor beta chain came from a study of CD4 T cells in relation to SARS-CoV-2 and coronaviruses. TCRdb keeps only in-frame clones here, not all; method: immunoSEQ multiplex PCR. The table includes 20,000 to 25,000 clones, 55% to 80% detected once. Unexposed donor CD4+ T cells date from about 2011-2019, before the COVID-19 pandemic. CD4+ T cells were isolated from the cells after about ten days of culture. On days 3 and 7, cultures got half fresh IL-2 medium. This CDR3 contains 16 residues. Trimming shortened V by 0 bases and J by 6 bases, and 15 bases separated the two germline ends. CDR1 SGDLS and CDR2 YYNGEE come from the germline V gene. A word on this clone: No antigen is known for it.

Sequencing was done on a sample of CD4+ T cells from PBMCs, cultured in vitro. This clonotype originated in a human donor in good health. The rearrangement uses TRBV9 and TRBJ1-4; a weak D match, TRBD1 (5 bases). CDR3 in amino acids: CASSVGEGRLDEKLFF. CDR3 nucleotides: TGTGCCAGCAGCGTAGGAGAGGGGAGATTGGATGAAAAACTGTTTTTT.